These 3 T cell receptor beta chains originate from one sample sequenced in a study of cytomegalovirus exposure and HLA in healthy donors. Sequencing used immunoSEQ multiplex PCR; TCRdb keeps in-frame clones, though not all of them. Of approximately 58,000 clones listed, around 94% are singletons. Sequencing input: PBMCs. The origin of the receptors is a man younger than 35 in good health and CMV-seronegative.

This sequence joins TRBV21-1 and TRBJ1-1. TRBV21-1 is a pseudogene segment. CDR3 length: 11 residues. The CDR3 loop is CASGRRTEAFF. CDR3 DNA: TGTGCCAGCGGAAGGAGGACTGAAGCTTTCTTT.

V usage is TRBV11-2 and J usage is TRBJ2-2; perhaps TRBD1 as D (5 bases). The CDR3 is made up of 14 amino acids. The V and J ends lost 2 bases and 4 bases respectively, with 8 bases between them. In germline, CDR1 is SGHAT, CDR2 FQNNGV. The CDR3 sequence is CASSLQGGTGELFF. In DNA, the CDR3 is TGTGCCAGCAGCTTACAGGGTGGCACCGGGGAGCTGTTTTTT.

The chain couples TRBV19 to TRBJ2-7; weak D call: TRBD2 (5 bases). Germline assignment: CDR1 LNHDA and CDR2 SQIVND (reference sequence). V was clipped by 3 bases and J by 1 base, with 10 bases between them. The CDR3 totals 14 residues. CDR3: CASSILGGSYEQYF. Here the CDR3 DNA reads TGTGCCAGTAGTATCCTTGGCGGGTCCTACGAGCAGTACTTC.